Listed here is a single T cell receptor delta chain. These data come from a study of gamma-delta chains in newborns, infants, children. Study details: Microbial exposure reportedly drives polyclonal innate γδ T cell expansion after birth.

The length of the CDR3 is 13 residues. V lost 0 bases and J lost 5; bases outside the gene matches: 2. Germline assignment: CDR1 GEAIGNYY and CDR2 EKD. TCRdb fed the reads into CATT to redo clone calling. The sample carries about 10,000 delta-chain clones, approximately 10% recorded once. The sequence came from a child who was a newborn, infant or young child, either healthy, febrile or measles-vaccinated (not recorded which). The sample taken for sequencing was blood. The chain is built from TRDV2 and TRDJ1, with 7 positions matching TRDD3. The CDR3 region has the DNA TGTGCCTGTGACACCATACTGGGGGATAAACTCATCTTT. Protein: CACDTILGDKLIF.